This is a list of T cell receptor beta chains from one sample in a study of technical replicates of blood from a handful of donors. The protocol was immunoSEQ multiplex PCR, while the TCRdb copy is restricted to in-frame clones and leaves out a portion. The sample records roughly 60,000 clones, 75% to 90% being singletons. The source material was PBMCs. The receptors stem from a human donor in good health. Some clones in this sample may be carry-over from other donors' samples. Each CDR3 is given without its conserved first and last residue. The order of the fields is clone size, V gene, J gene, CDR3 protein. Size tells how often a clone was seen (once, few, many) or the class of an expanded clone, and some rows leave it out.

abundance: few
v_gene: TRBV19
j_gene: TRBJ2-1
CDR3aa: ASTTKSGGRPSEQF

abundance: .
v_gene: TRBV5-1
j_gene: TRBJ2-5
CDR3aa: ASSWGRVEETQY

abundance: .
v_gene: TRBV30
j_gene: TRBJ1-4
CDR3aa: AWSVLTGREKLF

abundance: once
v_gene: TRBV19
j_gene: TRBJ2-7
CDR3aa: ASTPTGGGYEQY

abundance: .
v_gene: TRBV2
j_gene: TRBJ2-7
CDR3aa: ASSDGGTGVYEQY

abundance: .
v_gene: TRBV2
j_gene: TRBJ2-5
CDR3aa: ASSKLAGGQGTQY

abundance: .
v_gene: TRBV4-1
j_gene: TRBJ2-1
CDR3aa: ASSQESTGGEQF

abundance: .
v_gene: TRBV5-1
j_gene: TRBJ2-1
CDR3aa: ASSPSGGYNEQF

abundance: once
v_gene: TRBV7-2
j_gene: TRBJ1-2
CDR3aa: ASSLGQGGLPSYGYT

abundance: once
v_gene: TRBV2
j_gene: TRBJ2-1
CDR3aa: ASQVRSGRDNEQF

abundance: .
v_gene: TRBV2
j_gene: TRBJ1-5
CDR3aa: ASSVVTYNQPQH

abundance: .
v_gene: TRBV9
j_gene: TRBJ2-5
CDR3aa: ASSPAAPGGTQY

abundance: .
v_gene: TRBV18
j_gene: TRBJ1-5
CDR3aa: ASSLRRENRQPQH

abundance: once
v_gene: TRBV18
j_gene: TRBJ1-6
CDR3aa: ASSPQGWGSPLH

abundance: few
v_gene: TRBV4-2
j_gene: TRBJ1-5
CDR3aa: ASSQGQDRVNQPQH

abundance: .
v_gene: TRBV6-6
j_gene: TRBJ2-1
CDR3aa: ASSPSGKTYNEQF

abundance: .
v_gene: TRBV7-2
j_gene: TRBJ2-7
CDR3aa: ASSTSSGGVYEQY

abundance: .
v_gene: TRBV7-9
j_gene: TRBJ2-4
CDR3aa: ASSPLAGGLAKNIQY

abundance: .
v_gene: TRBV9
j_gene: TRBJ2-7
CDR3aa: ASSEAPGQAYEQY

abundance: .
v_gene: TRBV7-9
j_gene: TRBJ1-3
CDR3aa: ASSPSGSSGNTIY

abundance: .
v_gene: TRBV6-5
j_gene: TRBJ1-2
CDR3aa: ASSYVRVTGYGYT

abundance: .
v_gene: TRBV11-2
j_gene: TRBJ2-5
CDR3aa: ASSSRDKKETQY

abundance: once
v_gene: TRBV30
j_gene: TRBJ2-5
CDR3aa: AWRGSRQGRETQY

abundance: .
v_gene: TRBV25-1
j_gene: TRBJ2-7
CDR3aa: ASSDLTREQY

abundance: .
v_gene: TRBV5-6
j_gene: TRBJ2-7
CDR3aa: ASSLAGTGGAWNEQY

abundance: .
v_gene: TRBV4-2
j_gene: TRBJ2-5
CDR3aa: ASSQESGGRETQY

abundance: once
v_gene: TRBV7-2
j_gene: TRBJ2-1
CDR3aa: ASTTTGGRGNYNEQF

abundance: .
v_gene: TRBV4-3
j_gene: TRBJ2-6
CDR3aa: ASSPDRGRAGANVLT

abundance: .
v_gene: TRBV6-5
j_gene: TRBJ1-1
CDR3aa: ASSPGPRGTEAF

abundance: .
v_gene: TRBV7-6
j_gene: TRBJ2-7
CDR3aa: ASSLDRGVHEQY

abundance: .
v_gene: TRBV5-1
j_gene: TRBJ2-1
CDR3aa: ASARTSVEGEQF

abundance: once
v_gene: TRBV7-8
j_gene: TRBJ2-7
CDR3aa: ASSLARRGRILGEQY

abundance: .
v_gene: TRBV12-5
j_gene: TRBJ2-1
CDR3aa: ASGLPGLGGGDNEQF